A single sample is the source of the 32 T cell receptor beta chains below, sequenced in a study of blood T cells in healthy people across ages (dated by TCRdb to about 2015). Library prep was done by 5' RACE. TCRdb records Illumina HiSeq 2500 as the sequencer. A second roughly 6 to 12 cycle PCR used a sample-barcoded 5' primer and a J-beta primer mix. Through fastp at Q25 and MiXCR, TCRdb rebuilt clones from the public reads, retaining in-frame beta chains. Identical CDR3 protein sequences are pooled into one entry, listed with their most common genes and DNA. The sample has 900,000 to 950,000 distinct CDR3 sequences on record, 29% of them singletons. The ten largest clones represent 10% of the sample. These data also featured in a second study, about T cells of mothers and their children.

The sequencing input was blood. Receptor source: a middle-aged woman in good health.

The genes are TRBV5-6 and TRBJ1-5; weak D call: TRBD1 (6 bases). V was cut by 1 base and J by 3 bases, with 14 bases left in between. The CDR3 consists of 16 residues. Looked up from germline, CDR1 is SGHDT and CDR2 is YYEEEE. CDR3 amino acids: CASSLTGAFTNQPQHF. In DNA, the CDR3 is TGTGCCAGCAGCTTGACGGGGGCCTTTACCAATCAGCCCCAGCATTTT. The whole variable domain, filled in from reference TRBV5-6 and TRBJ1-5, reads DAGVTQSPTHLIKTRGQQVTLRCSPKSGHDTVSWYQQALGQGPQFIFQYYEEEERQRGNFPDRFSGHQFPNYSSELNVNALLLGDSALYLCASSLTGAFTNQPQHFGDGTRLSIL.

The chain employs TRBV5-4 and TRBJ2-2; TRBD2 might be the D (5 bases). This CDR3 is built from 15 residues. Trimming took off 1 base at V and 6 bases at J, with 13 bases between the two ends. Germline values: CDR1 SGHNT, CDR2 YYREEE (reference sequence). CDR3 residues: CASSLRGTQAGELFF. The CDR3 DNA reads as TGTGCCAGCAGCTTGCGGGGAACCCAGGCCGGGGAGCTGTTTTTT.

The chain employs TRBV20-1 and TRBJ2-3; 7 nucleotides agree with TRBD2. Trimming at V came to 6 bases and at J to 8 bases, leaving 11 bases not matched to a gene. The CDR3 sequence is 13 residues long. CDR1 and CDR2 from the germline V gene are DFQATT and SNEGSKA (reference sequence). The CDR3 nucleotides are TGCAGTGCCCGGACTAGTCGTGCTGGTACGCAGTATTTT. Translated, it gives CSARTSRAGTQYF.

In this sample, this clonotype turned up many times. CDR3 sequence reads: CSGTQGPLYEQYF. CDR3 sequence (DNA): TGCAGCGGCACGCAGGGTCCCCTCTACGAGCAGTACTTC. The rearrangement joins TRBV29-1 to TRBJ2-7, with a tentative D call TRBD1 (5 bases). CDR3 length: 13 amino acids. CDR1 and CDR2 (germline): SQVTM, ANQGSEA. The V end lost 7 bases, the J end lost 3 bases, and 16 bases lay between the germline ends.

The rearrangement links TRBV6-1 to TRBJ2-1, with D hard to call. V was trimmed by 2 bases and J by 6 bases, leaving 8 bases between them. CDR3 length: 13 amino acids. Germline CDR1 reads MNHNS; CDR2 reads SASEGT. CDR3 DNA sequence: TGTGCCAGCAGTGAATATCCAATCAATGAGCAGTTCTTC. Translated, it gives CASSEYPINEQFF.

The CDR3: CASSYKFRDEQYF. Written as DNA, the CDR3 is TGTGCCAGCAGTTACAAGTTTCGGGACGAGCAGTACTTC. V and J are TRBV6-5 and TRBJ2-7, with D unresolved. This CDR3 comprises 13 residues. V lost 2 bases to trimming and J lost 5 bases, with 10 bases between them. Germline assignment: CDR1 MNHEY and CDR2 SVGAGI.

This clonotype was detected many times. The chain recombines TRBV7-2 with TRBJ2-5; TRBD1 might be the D (6 bases). The CDR3 consists of 13 residues. Germline V lookup: CDR1 SGHTA, CDR2 FQGNSA. V was clipped by 7 bases and J by 5 bases, with 14 bases between them. CDR3 protein: CASTPGERETQYF. CDR3 coding DNA: TGTGCCAGCACCCCAGGGGAGCGTGAGACCCAGTACTTC.

In this sample, this clonotype turned up a few times. This chain joins TRBV3-1 and TRBJ2-1; D ambiguous. Per germline, CDR1 LGHDT and CDR2 YNNKEL (reference sequence). This CDR3 spans 16 amino acids. V was shortened by 0 bases and J by 0 bases, with 9 bases between the two germline ends. CDR3 nucleotides: TGTGCCAGCAGCCAAGATCCCCCTAACTCCTACAATGAGCAGTTCTTC. This translates into CASSQDPPNSYNEQFF.

The sample holds a few counts of this clonotype. The chain combines TRBV7-2 with TRBJ1-5, with D possibly being TRBD1 (5 bases). V was trimmed by 1 base and J by 8 bases, leaving 12 bases between them. Per germline, CDR1 SGHTA and CDR2 FQGNSA. The CDR3 consists of 14 residues. In nucleotides, the CDR3 is TGTGCCAGCAGCTTAGACAGGATGGGGGAGCCCCAGCATTTT. Translating gives CASSLDRMGEPQHF.

The chain uses TRBV20-1 and TRBJ2-2; maybe TRBD2 (7 bases). Germline lookup yields CDR1 DFQATT and CDR2 SNEGSKA (reference sequence). The length of the CDR3 is 16 residues. Trimming took 4 bases from V and 5 from J, leaving 20 bases between them. The CDR3 DNA follows: TGCAGTGCTATCGAGGGGGGGGCGGTTCGGACCGGGGAGCTGTTTTTT. As protein: CSAIEGGAVRTGELFF.

In this sample, this clonotype turned up a few times. Germline is not matched at one junction end, which may reflect a read error. The CDR3 bases are TGTGCCGGCAGTTCCGATGGCGTCAGGCAGGCCAACGTCCTGACTTTC. This sequence encodes CAGSSDGVRQANVLTF. The chain carries TRBV28 and TRBJ2-6; D unclear. CDR1 is MDHEN and CDR2 is SYDVKM in the germline V gene. This CDR3 has 16 amino acids.

This clonotype came up a few times. The rearrangement links TRBV6-1 to TRBJ1-5, with D unclear. Germline V gene lookup returns CDR1 MNHNS and CDR2 SASEGT. Trimming took off 3 bases at V and 0 bases at J, with 9 bases between the two ends. There are 15 residues in the CDR3. As DNA, the CDR3 is TGTGCCAGCAGTGATCCGGGGTCTAGCAATCAGCCCCAGCATTTT. Amino acid sequence: CASSDPGSSNQPQHF.

This clonotype was seen at least ten times. The gene calls are TRBV27 and TRBJ1-2; TRBD1 aligns across 10 bases. In germline, CDR1 is MNHEY, CDR2 SMNVEV (reference sequence). CDR3 size: 12 residues. V shed 6 bases, J shed 10 bases, and the junction held 5 bases outside the gene matches. CDR3 residues: CASSRDRGDYTF. CDR3 sequence (DNA): TGTGCCAGCAGCCGGGACAGGGGTGACTACACCTTC.

This clonotype was found a few times. J is TRBJ1-2 and V is TRBV12-3 or TRBV12-4; possible D gene TRBD1, 6 bases. Trimming left V 1 base short and J 4 bases short, with 13 bases between. The CDR3 is made up of 15 amino acids. The CDR3 spells CASSLGGGTIYGYTF. Here the CDR3 DNA reads TGTGCCAGCAGTTTAGGAGGGGGAACTATCTATGGCTACACCTTC.

This clonotype has at least ten counts. The chain carries TRBV6-2 or TRBV6-3 and TRBJ2-7; D is undetermined. Trimming left V 6 bases short and J 7 bases short, with 19 bases between. CDR3 size: 14 residues. Germline CDR1 is MNHEY and CDR2 is SVGEGT. CDR3 loop: CASSPLADRWEQYF. DNA of the CDR3: TGTGCCAGCAGCCCCTTGGCGGACCGTTGGGAGCAGTACTTC.

This sequence joins TRBV20-1 and TRBJ2-4; 8 bases fit TRBD2. V trimming: 3 bases; J trimming: 3 bases; junction bases outside the gene matches: 7. Looked up from germline, CDR1 is DFQATT and CDR2 is SNEGSKA (reference sequence). This CDR3 has 15 amino acids. The CDR3 is CSARVYSGNKNIQYF. The CDR3 DNA sequence: TGCAGTGCTAGGGTTTATAGCGGGAACAAAAACATTCAGTACTTC.

The table lists this clonotype with a count of one. This chain joins TRBV20-1 and TRBJ2-2; 7 positions match TRBD1. Looked up from germline, CDR1 is DFQATT and CDR2 is SNEGSKA (reference sequence). The CDR3 runs to 15 residues. The junction had 2 bases not matched to a gene; V was cut back by 1 base and J by 0 bases. CDR3 protein: CSARGGTANTGELFF. In nucleotides, the CDR3 is TGCAGTGCTAGAGGGGGGACAGCGAACACCGGGGAGCTGTTTTTT.

This chain links TRBV5-1 with TRBJ2-5; D might be TRBD1 (6 bases). V dropped 5 bases and J dropped 5 bases, with 19 bases sitting between them. This CDR3 comprises 15 residues. Germline V gene lookup returns CDR1 SGHRS and CDR2 YFSETQ. In nucleotides, the CDR3 is TGCGCCAGCAGGCAGGGCGGACAGACGACGGAGACCCAGTACTTC. This codes for CASRQGGQTTETQYF. The full variable domain, with the rest looked up from reference TRBV5-1 and TRBJ2-5, is KAGVTQTPRYLIKTRGQQVTLSCSPISGHRSVSWYQQTPGQGLQFLFEYFSETQRNKGNFPGRFSGRQFSNSRSEMNVSTLELGDSALYLCASRQGGQTTETQYFGPGTRLLVL.

The genes are TRBV6-2 or TRBV6-3 and TRBJ1-2; TRBD1 matches at 8 bases. The CDR3 is 13 residues long. Unmatched junction bases numbered 7, after V lost 11 bases and J lost 2 bases. Germline CDR1 reads MNHEY; CDR2 reads SVGEGT. The CDR3 loop is CAGHGQGNYGYTF. CDR3 DNA: TGTGCCGGCCACGGACAGGGCAACTATGGCTACACCTTC.

This clonotype was picked up many times. This chain joins TRBV12-3 or TRBV12-4 and TRBJ2-3, with D unclear. The V end was cut by 5 bases, the J end by 6 bases, with 6 bases between. This CDR3 has 11 amino acids. The CDR3 protein is CASSTPDTQYF. The CDR3 bases are TGTGCCAGCAGTACCCCCGATACGCAGTATTTT.

The sample holds a few counts of this clonotype. The limits of the CDR3 on the DNA are not certain, so only TCRdb's listed CDR3 is given. The chain has TRBV9 and TRBJ1-2. Including both end residues, the CDR3 is 14 amino acids long. Germline V CDR1 and CDR2: SGDLS, YYNGEE. The CDR3 loop is CANSVATASYGCTF.

This clonotype was observed many times. The chain uses TRBV9 and TRBJ2-3; no reliable D call. CDR1 SGDLS and CDR2 YYNGEE come from the germline V gene. The germline V and J ends were trimmed by 0 bases and 5 bases, with 1 base remaining between them. The CDR3 length is 11 residues. The CDR3 nucleotides read TGTGCCAGCAGCGTAGAAGATACGCAGTATTTT. It specifies CASSVEDTQYF.

In its sample, this clonotype was seen a few times. The chain recombines TRBV6-5 with TRBJ2-3; D is tentatively TRBD1 or TRBD2 (6 bases each). The CDR3 has 15 amino acids. Germline lookup yields CDR1 MNHEY and CDR2 SVGAGI. V was pared by 0 bases and J by 5 bases, with 12 bases between. In DNA form, the CDR3 reads TGTGCCAGCAGTTACTCCCGGGGGCGGGGAGATACGCAGTATTTT. It translates to CASSYSRGRGDTQYF.

The chain is built from TRBV20-1 and TRBJ1-2; unclear D gene. CDR1 and CDR2 from the germline V gene are DFQATT and SNEGSKA (reference sequence). The CDR3 contains 13 residues. The V end was cut by 1 base, the J end by 3 bases, with 9 bases between. CDR3 sequence: CSARARDHYGYTF. In DNA form, the CDR3 reads TGCAGTGCTAGAGCGAGGGATCACTATGGCTACACCTTC.

V gene TRBV29-1 combines with J gene TRBJ1-1, with D perhaps TRBD1 (6 bases). Germline V gives CDR1 SQVTM, CDR2 ANQGSEA. V was shortened by 3 bases and J by 3 bases, with 17 bases between the two germline ends. This CDR3 contains 15 residues. CDR3 sequence: CSVDPWGGDYTEAFF. The CDR3 DNA reads as TGCAGCGTTGACCCATGGGGGGGCGATTACACTGAAGCTTTCTTT.

This clonotype turned up a few times. The chain couples TRBV18 to TRBJ2-4; 13 bases match TRBD2. The tail of the sequence fits TRBJ2-7 better, so the J call may be wrong. Per germline, CDR1 KGHSH and CDR2 LQKENI. This CDR3 is 17 amino acids long. CDR3 in DNA: TGTGCCAGCTCACTCACTAGCGGGGGGGGATCCACCCACGAGCAGTACTTC. Translating gives CASSLTSGGGSTHEQYF.

This chain links TRBV15 with TRBJ2-3; D gene uncertain. V was shortened by 0 bases and J by 0 bases, with 7 bases between the two germline ends. Germline CDR1 and CDR2: LNHNV and YYDKDF (reference sequence). The CDR3 is 15 residues long. CDR3 loop: CATSREVRSTDTQYF. The CDR3 DNA reads as TGTGCCACCAGCAGAGAGGTACGGAGCACAGATACGCAGTATTTT.

V usage is TRBV6-5 and J usage is TRBJ1-3; the D is unclear. The CDR3 length is 16 residues. V lost 5 bases to trimming and J lost 0 bases, with 14 bases between them. Per germline, CDR1 MNHEY and CDR2 SVGAGI. DNA of the CDR3: TGTGCCAGCAGTCGCTTCCCCGCATTCTCTGGAAACACCATATATTTT. This gives the protein CASSRFPAFSGNTIYF.

The V call is TRBV7-9, the J call TRBJ2-3; D not certain. CDR1 is SEHNR and CDR2 is FQNEAQ in the germline V gene (reference sequence). This CDR3 spans 13 amino acids. Trimming pared 5 bases from V and 4 bases from J, leaving 10 bases between. The CDR3 nucleotides read TGTGCCAGCAGCGCCCGGCTCGCAGATACGCAGTATTTT. It codes for CASSARLADTQYF.

This clonotype was counted ten times or more. The J gene is TRBJ1-2, the V gene TRBV7-9, with D perhaps matching TRBD1 (6 bases). V was shortened by 0 bases and J by 6 bases, with 14 bases between the two germline ends. Germline CDR1 is SEHNR and CDR2 is FQNEAQ (reference sequence). The CDR3 length is 15 residues. CDR3 amino acids: CASSLAQGVRDGYTF. The DNA for the CDR3 is TGTGCCAGCAGCTTAGCACAGGGAGTTCGGGATGGCTACACCTTC.

The V gene is TRBV28, the J gene TRBJ2-7; weak D call: TRBD1 (5 bases). The DNA matches TRBJ2-5 better at its end, which makes the J call doubtful. Germline CDR1 is MDHEN and CDR2 is SYDVKM. The CDR3 spans 14 residues. The DNA of the CDR3 is TGTGCCAGCAGTTTGGAACAGGTCCGGGAGACCCAGTACTTC. Translated: CASSLEQVRETQYF.

Concerning this clonotype itself: One end of the junction varies from germline; a read error may be responsible. The V gene is TRBV3-1, the J gene TRBJ2-5; the D gene is possibly TRBD1 (6 bases). This CDR3 contains 15 residues. The germline V gene encodes CDR1 LGHDT and CDR2 YNNKEL (reference sequence). CDR3 protein: CASNQLHRVGETQYF. DNA for the CDR3: TGTGCCAGCAACCAACTACACAGGGTCGGGGAGACCCAGTACTTC.